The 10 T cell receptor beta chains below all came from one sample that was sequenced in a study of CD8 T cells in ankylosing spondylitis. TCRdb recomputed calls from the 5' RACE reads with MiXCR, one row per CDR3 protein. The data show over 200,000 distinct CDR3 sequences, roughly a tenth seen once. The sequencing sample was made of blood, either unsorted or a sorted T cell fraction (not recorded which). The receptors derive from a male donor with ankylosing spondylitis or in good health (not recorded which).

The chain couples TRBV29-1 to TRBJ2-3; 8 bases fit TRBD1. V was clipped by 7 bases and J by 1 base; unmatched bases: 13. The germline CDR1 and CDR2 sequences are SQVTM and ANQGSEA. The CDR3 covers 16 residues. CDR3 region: CSAEKPTGVGTDTQYF. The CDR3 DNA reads TGCAGCGCCGAGAAACCGACAGGGGTCGGCACAGATACGCAGTATTTT.

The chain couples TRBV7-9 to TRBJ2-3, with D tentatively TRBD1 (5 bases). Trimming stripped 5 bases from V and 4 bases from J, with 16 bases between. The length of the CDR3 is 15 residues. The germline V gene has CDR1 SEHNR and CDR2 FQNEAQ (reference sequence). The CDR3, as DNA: TGTGCCAGCAGCCTAGGGGTGAACCTCGCAGATACGCAGTATTTT. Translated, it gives CASSLGVNLADTQYF.

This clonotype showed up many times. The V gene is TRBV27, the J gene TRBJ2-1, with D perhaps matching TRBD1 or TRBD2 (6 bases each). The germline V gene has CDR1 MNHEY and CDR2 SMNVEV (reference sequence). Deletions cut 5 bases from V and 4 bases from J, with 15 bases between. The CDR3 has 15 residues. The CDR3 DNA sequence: TGTGCCAGCAGTCCCGGGGGCCTGGAATACAATGAGCAGTTCTTC. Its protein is CASSPGGLEYNEQFF.

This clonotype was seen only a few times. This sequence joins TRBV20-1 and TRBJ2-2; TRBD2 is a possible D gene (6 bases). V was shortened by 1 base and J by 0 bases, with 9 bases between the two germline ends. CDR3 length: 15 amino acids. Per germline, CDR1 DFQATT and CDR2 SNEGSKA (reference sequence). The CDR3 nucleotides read TGCAGTGCTAGAGTGGGGGGTTCGAACACCGGGGAGCTGTTTTTT. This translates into CSARVGGSNTGELFF.

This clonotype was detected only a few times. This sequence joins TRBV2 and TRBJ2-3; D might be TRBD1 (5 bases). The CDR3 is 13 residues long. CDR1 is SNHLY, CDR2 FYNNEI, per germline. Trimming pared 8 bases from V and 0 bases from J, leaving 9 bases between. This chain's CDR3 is CASYRSSTDTQYF. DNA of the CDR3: TGTGCCAGCTACAGGTCTAGCACAGATACGCAGTATTTT.

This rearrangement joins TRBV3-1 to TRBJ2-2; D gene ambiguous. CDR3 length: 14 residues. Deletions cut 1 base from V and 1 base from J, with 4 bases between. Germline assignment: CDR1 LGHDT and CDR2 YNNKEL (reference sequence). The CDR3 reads CASSQGRNTGELFF. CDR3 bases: TGTGCCAGCAGCCAAGGGCGGAACACCGGGGAGCTGTTTTTT.

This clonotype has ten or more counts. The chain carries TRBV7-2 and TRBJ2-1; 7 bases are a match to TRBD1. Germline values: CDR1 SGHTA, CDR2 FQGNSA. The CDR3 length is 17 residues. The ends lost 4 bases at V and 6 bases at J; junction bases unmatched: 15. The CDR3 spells CASSSRQGRGLGNEQFF. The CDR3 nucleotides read TGTGCCAGCAGCTCCAGACAGGGTAGGGGTTTGGGCAATGAGCAGTTCTTC.

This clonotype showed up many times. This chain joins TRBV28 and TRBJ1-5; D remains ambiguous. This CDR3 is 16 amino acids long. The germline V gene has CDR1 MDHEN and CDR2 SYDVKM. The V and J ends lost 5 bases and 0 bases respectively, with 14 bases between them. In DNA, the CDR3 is TGTGCCAGCAGTGGCGTTTGGTGGGGTAGCAATCAGCCCCAGCATTTT. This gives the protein CASSGVWWGSNQPQHF.

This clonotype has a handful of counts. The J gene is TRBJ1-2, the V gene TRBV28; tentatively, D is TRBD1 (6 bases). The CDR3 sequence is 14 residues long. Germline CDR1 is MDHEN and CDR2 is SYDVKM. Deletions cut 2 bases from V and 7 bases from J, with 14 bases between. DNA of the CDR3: TGTGCCAGCAGTTTAGGGGGGGGGGCTGTTGGCTACACCTTC. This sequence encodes CASSLGGGAVGYTF.

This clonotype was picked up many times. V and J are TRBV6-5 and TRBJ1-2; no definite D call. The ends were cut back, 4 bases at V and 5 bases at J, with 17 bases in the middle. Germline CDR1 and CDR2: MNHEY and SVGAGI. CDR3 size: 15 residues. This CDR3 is CASSSPRLGYYGYTF. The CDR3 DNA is TGTGCCAGCAGTTCCCCGCGTCTGGGATATTATGGCTACACCTTC.